This TCR beta chain was captured in a study of T cell repertoires in cytomegalovirus infection (dated by TCRdb to between 2018 and 2021). In terms of the full investigation: The HLA type of each donor mattered for the analysis, because public TCR beta signatures pointed to carriage of CMV infection along with the matching HLA type. What the research found in general, with its limitations: The ex vivo response was dominated by HLA-C-restricted CMV-specific TCR beta clonotypes, which also provided the single most frequent clonotype in two of eight donors. In both this cohort and an independent cohort of 350 or so donors, the cumulative frequency of public TCR beta family members distinguished carriers of CMV infection plus the relevant HLA type.

Instrument used: Illumina HiSeq 1500. TCRdb passed the public sequencing reads through fastp at Q25 and MiXCR, retaining productive beta sequences. Identical CDR3 protein sequences are pooled into one entry, listed with their most common genes and DNA. Present in this sample are some 450,000 distinct CDR3 sequences, approximately 33% of which were seen just once. The top ten clonotypes cover roughly an eighth of the sample. Concerning this clonotype itself: The antigen it recognizes is unknown. No per-base quality is available; no much larger clone lies one base away.

The V end gives up 2 bases and the J end 4 bases, leaving 9 bases in the junction not matched to a gene. From cysteine to phenylalanine, the CDR3 is 16 amino acids long. The CDR3 DNA has 48 bases and is translated from base 1. CDR1 and CDR2, per the germline V gene (reference sequence), are MNHEY and SMNVEV. Sequencing used PBMCs. The chain uses TRBV27 and TRBJ2-3, with 7 middle bases fitting TRBD2. The TCR comes from a human donor in good health (CMV status not recorded). Some clones in this sample may be carry-over from other donors' samples. The CDR3 here reads CASSLEGGGSPDTQYF. In nucleotide form, the sequence is TGTGCCAGCAGTTTAGAGGGCGGGGGAAGTCCAGATACGCAGTATTTT.